This paragraph covers one TCR beta chain sequence. Which antigen it targets is not known. Per-base qualities were not stored, and no clone one base away is much larger. The data were obtained in a study of shared clonotypes between healthy human individuals (TCRdb year 2020). Describing the broader study: Three men and two women, aged 18 to 49 years, made up the cohort. For each donor, CD4 naive and CD4 memory were each given three plates, CD8 naive was given two plates, and CD8 memory was given one plate. To estimate repertoire size and how much clonotypes are shared between individuals, the study performed deep sequencing of blood TCR repertoires from roughly five healthy adults. To increase sequencing depth and limit assay-specific biases, TCR repertoire library preparation and sequencing were carried out by different laboratories using diverse techniques. Per donor, leukapheresis produced somewhere between about 0.9 and 9 billion PBMCs.

The donors were healthy, HIV-negative adults who had no recently reported acute infections or vaccinations. All donors were Caucasian adults living in Nashville, Tennessee, USA. CD4+ T cells were enriched by magnetic negative selection; naive cells were then positively selected on CD45RA, and the negative fraction formed the memory subset. Blood was collected by leukapheresis, and PBMCs were isolated by Ficoll-Histopaque density gradient centrifugation and then cryopreserved in liquid nitrogen vapor phase. Analytical flow cytometry was used to check the purity and quantity of each magnetically sorted T cell population. Genomic DNA was isolated from each sorted fraction and quantified by UV absorbance on a Nanodrop 2000c. Beyond this particular receptor, the publication reports: Because the study included a small number of donors, the genetic and exposure-history diversity represented was limited. Sampling was restricted to blood, and TCR repertoires in tissue are likely to differ from TCR repertoires in blood. Across several donors, about 5.2% of naive CD4, roughly 3.5% of naive CD8, under 2.5% of memory CD4, and around 0.4% of memory CD8 clonotypes were shared. Based on pairwise subsampling, the degree of clonotype sharing among donors was expected to be affected by sequencing depth. Rarefaction of sorted-subset datasets indicated incomplete sequencing despite the large sequencing depth. Naive subsets generally had larger estimated clonotype richness than memory subsets. Compared with non-shared clonotypes, clonotypes shared by all four sorted-subset donors had higher generation probabilities.

TCR CDR3 regions were amplified from genomic DNA by multiplex PCR using the deep immunoSEQ assay. Extracted genomic DNA from each cell subset was spread evenly across all wells of several immunoSEQ 96-well plates, with each plate serving as a replicate. Each replicate PCR for sorted subsets received roughly 0.2 ug genomic DNA, equal to tens of thousands of T cell genomes. The purified libraries were quantified using a Qubit 3.0 fluorometer, sized with a Bioanalyzer 2100, and then quantified again using the KAPA Library Quantification kit. A separate single-read 150-cycle Illumina NextSeq 550 flow cell was used to sequence each immunoSEQ 96-well plate. Turning to the authors' computational methods: The immunoSEQ output contained only junctional sequences without quality scores, so filtering could not match that applied to full-length reads. Sequences were annotated with PyIR, a Python wrapper for IgBLAST v1.9, and V/J genes and CDR3 were assigned using IMGT germline references. Reads were removed for weak V/J assignments (E-value above 1e-6), missing CDR3, stop codons, out-of-frame junctions, or ambiguous translated residues. A V3J clonotype was defined by an identical inferred V gene, J gene, and CDR3 amino acid sequence. Percentage overlap between repertoires was calculated by dividing the number of shared unique clonotypes by the size of the smaller repertoire. Repertoire richness was assessed with RTK rarefaction, the Chao1 estimator, and Recon v2.1 estimates of unobserved clonotypes. Generation probabilities for all TCRbeta clonotypes obtained by the gDNA method from a handful of donors were computed using OLGA. Sourced from immuneACCESS, this table was stored by TCRdb with only in-frame sequences that have V and J called. A share of the clones is absent; for the studies checked, an unresolved V gene accounts for under half, and the remainder has no known explanation. V and J calls and clone size follow that table, whereas D and trimming were derived from the DNA. In this sample the table shows roughly 2.5 million clones, 90% to 95% of which occur a single time. Clones ranked in the top ten supply 0.14% of the sample.

Trimming takes 2 bases off V and 9 bases off J; junction bases not matched to a gene: 7. The CDR1 and CDR2 encoded by the germline V gene are SGHTA and FQGNSA. From its cysteine to its phenylalanine, the CDR3 spans 14 amino acids. Only the CDR3 part of the read is kept: 42 bases, read in frame from the first base. This clonotype was sampled from a young man in good health. The chain employs TRBV7-2 and TRBJ2-1, with TRBD2 matching 7 junction bases. The material sequenced was naive CD4+ T cells sorted from blood. What the cell subset or site label conveys for this sample: CD45RA+ positively selected. The nucleotide sequence reads as follows: TGTGCCAGCAGCTTATCGGGAGGTACAGGTGAGCAGTTCTTC. It is translated as CASSLSGGTGEQFF. The variable domain in full, with residues beyond the CDR3 obtained from the reference TRBV7-2 and TRBJ2-1 genes, is GAGVSQSPSNKVTEKGKDVELRCDPISGHTALYWYRQSLGQGLEFLIYFQGNSAPDKSGLPSDRFSAERTGGSVSTLTIQRTQQEDSAVYLCASSLSGGTGEQFFGPGTRLTVL.